Following are 20 T cell receptor beta chains from one sample sequenced in a study of T-cell reconstitution after alpha-beta-depleted transplantation in children. TCRbeta library preparation incorporated unique molecular identifiers. TCRdb recomputed calls from the PCR reads with MiXCR, one row per CDR3 protein. The sample consists of around 300,000 distinct CDR3 sequences, around 25% of them appearing once. The source material was PBMCs, mostly from graft donor cells, sampled 180 days after TCRalphabeta/CD19-depleted stem cell transplant. All receptors derive from a male patient younger than 18 who had a stem cell transplant for acute lymphoblastic leukemia, so the T cells may come from the graft donor.

This rearrangement joins TRBV19 to TRBJ1-1; a possible D gene is TRBD1 (6 bases). The V end was cut by 4 bases, the J end by 0 bases, with 12 bases between. There are 15 residues in the CDR3. Germline lookup yields CDR1 LNHDA and CDR2 SQIVND (reference sequence). Written as DNA, the CDR3 is TGTGCCAGTAGTACAGGGGTAGGGATGAACACTGAAGCTTTCTTT. It codes for CASSTGVGMNTEAFF.

This clonotype has a handful of counts. V and J are TRBV7-3 and TRBJ1-2; D is unresolved. The CDR3 totals 13 residues. Germline CDR1 is SGHTA and CDR2 is FQGTGA. Trimming left V 5 bases short and J 3 bases short, with 10 bases between. The CDR3 sequence is CASSPSGDYGYTF. The DNA of the CDR3 is TGTGCCAGCAGCCCCTCTGGCGACTATGGCTACACCTTC.

This clonotype has more than one count but fewer than ten. The chain links TRBV5-1 to TRBJ2-1, with 9 positions matching TRBD2. The CDR3 loop spans 12 amino acids. The J segment lost 6 bases and the V segment lost 6 bases, leaving 1 base of the junction unmatched. From germline, CDR1 is SGHRS and CDR2 YFSETQ. DNA for the CDR3: TGCGCCAGCATGCGGGGGGGCAATGAGCAGTTCTTC. It yields the protein CASMRGGNEQFF.

V gene TRBV7-9 combines with J gene TRBJ2-3, with 10 positions matching TRBD2. The CDR3 has 15 residues. Germline V lookup: CDR1 SEHNR, CDR2 FQNEAQ (reference sequence). The V and J ends lost 4 bases and 3 bases, in that order; junction bases with no gene match: 4. The CDR3 here is CASSYLAGVTDTQYF. Here the CDR3 DNA reads TGTGCCAGCAGCTATCTAGCGGGAGTTACAGATACGCAGTATTTT.

This clonotype was observed a few times. This CDR3 is CASSLALSSYNSPLHF. The CDR3 DNA reads as TGCGCCAGCAGCTTGGCCTTGAGCTCCTATAATTCACCCCTCCACTTT. This sequence joins TRBV5-1 and TRBJ1-6; D is unresolved. The CDR3 covers 16 residues. V lost 0 bases and J lost 0, with 7 bases in between. Germline assignment: CDR1 SGHRS and CDR2 YFSETQ.

The V gene is TRBV25-1, the J gene TRBJ2-7; 8 positions agree with TRBD1. The germline V gene has CDR1 MGHDK and CDR2 SYGVNS. The CDR3 is made up of 15 amino acids. V was clipped by 1 base and J by 2 bases; unmatched bases: 4. This chain's CDR3 is CASSESGTGPYEQYF. The CDR3 coding sequence is TGTGCCAGCAGTGAATCCGGGACAGGTCCCTACGAGCAGTACTTC.

This clonotype was counted only a few times. The chain has TRBV6-8 and TRBJ2-5; D gene uncertain. This CDR3 comprises 13 residues. CDR1 MNHGY and CDR2 SAAAGT come from the germline V gene. Trimming took off 5 bases at V and 5 bases at J, with 12 bases between the two ends. The CDR3 DNA sequence: TGTGCCAGCAGTCGGCCCCCGGTGGAGACCCAGTACTTC. It encodes CASSRPPVETQYF.

The J gene is TRBJ2-3, the V gene TRBV3-1, with D possibly matching TRBD2 (6 bases). The CDR3 spans 14 residues. The germline CDR1 and CDR2 sequences are LGHDT and YNNKEL (reference sequence). V dropped 2 bases and J dropped 4 bases, with 10 bases sitting between them. The CDR3, as DNA: TGTGCCAGCAGCCAACCGGAGGGCCCAGATACGCAGTATTTT. Residues: CASSQPEGPDTQYF.

This clonotype showed up just a few times. The V gene is TRBV5-6, the J gene TRBJ1-2; D is ambiguous. Deletions cut 0 bases from V and 8 bases from J, with 11 bases between. The CDR3 extends over 13 amino acids. Germline V CDR1 and CDR2: SGHDT, YYEEEE. The DNA of the CDR3 is TGTGCCAGCAGCTTGGGGAGGTGGTCCGGCTACACCTTC. Translating it yields CASSLGRWSGYTF.

Only a few counts were recorded for this clonotype. The rearrangement links TRBV15 to TRBJ2-2, with 10 bases aligning to TRBD2. With V trimmed by 0 bases and J by 6 bases, 4 bases remained unmatched. Germline V gene sequence: CDR1 LNHNV, CDR2 YYDKDF (reference sequence). The CDR3 totals 16 residues. The DNA for the CDR3 is TGTGCCACCAGCAGAGATCCTAGCGGGAGTTCCGGGGAGCTGTTTTTT. Translated, it gives CATSRDPSGSSGELFF.

The chain couples TRBV6-1 to TRBJ2-7; D call uncertain. The germline CDR1 and CDR2 sequences are MNHNS and SASEGT. This CDR3 is built from 14 residues. Trimming cost V 8 bases and J 0 bases, with 14 bases left between them. The CDR3, as DNA: TGTGCCAGCGCCCGTTTGGCTGTCTCCTACGAGCAGTACTTC. It yields the protein CASARLAVSYEQYF.

V gene TRBV20-1 combines with J gene TRBJ2-4, with D possibly matching TRBD2 (6 bases). V was pared by 6 bases and J by 3 bases, with 12 bases between. The CDR3 covers 13 residues. CDR1 is DFQATT and CDR2 is SNEGSKA in the germline V gene (reference sequence). For the CDR3, the DNA is TGCAGTGCAGAGGGACTCCTCAAAAACATTCAGTACTTC. Translated: CSAEGLLKNIQYF.

In its sample, this clonotype was seen a few times. The chain employs TRBV7-3 and TRBJ2-3, with D perhaps being TRBD1 or TRBD2 (7 bases each). The V and J ends lost 0 bases and 3 bases respectively, with 19 bases between them. This CDR3 is built from 18 residues. Looked up from germline, CDR1 is SGHTA and CDR2 is FQGTGA. CDR3 region: CASSLTSRGEGRTDTQYF. In nucleotides, the CDR3 is TGTGCCAGCAGCTTAACCTCCAGGGGGGAGGGAAGGACAGATACGCAGTATTTT.

The rearrangement uses TRBV20-1 and TRBJ2-2; 7 nucleotides line up with TRBD2. The CDR3 consists of 14 residues. Germline V gives CDR1 DFQATT, CDR2 SNEGSKA (reference sequence). V shed 5 bases, J shed 6 bases, and the junction held 9 bases outside the gene matches. The DNA of the CDR3 is TGCAGTGCTTCACTAGCGACCGGATCCGGGGAGCTGTTTTTT. Translated: CSASLATGSGELFF.

This chain connects TRBV11-2 to TRBJ2-7, with D perhaps matching TRBD2 (6 bases). The V end was cut by 2 bases, the J end by 0 bases, with 23 bases between. Germline V lookup: CDR1 SGHAT, CDR2 FQNNGV. The CDR3 totals 19 residues. CDR3 sequence (DNA): TGTGCCAGCAGCTTAAGTAGTCCCCAGCGGGCATACTACTCCTACGAGCAGTACTTC. Amino acids: CASSLSSPQRAYYSYEQYF.

This clonotype was recorded a few times. The rearrangement uses TRBV20-1 and TRBJ2-7; D is unclear. The germline V gene has CDR1 DFQATT and CDR2 SNEGSKA (reference sequence). The CDR3 spans 15 residues. With 6 bases removed from V and 0 bases from J, the gap between germline ends came to 18 bases. The CDR3 sequence is CSARSEAKSSYEQYF. In DNA form, the CDR3 reads TGCAGTGCCAGGTCAGAGGCAAAGAGCTCCTACGAGCAGTACTTC.

The chain couples TRBV6-2 or TRBV6-3 to TRBJ2-1, with 9 bases lining up with TRBD2. CDR1 is MNHEY, CDR2 SVGEGT, per germline. The CDR3 loop spans 19 amino acids. V was clipped by 4 bases and J by 8 bases; unmatched bases: 21. CDR3 protein: CASSSDFSGRPHEEDEQFF. In DNA, the CDR3 is TGTGCCAGCAGTTCAGATTTTAGCGGGAGACCCCACGAGGAGGATGAGCAGTTCTTC.

J is TRBJ1-1 and V is TRBV5-1, with unresolved D. Trimming cost V 0 bases and J 1 base, with 7 bases left between them. CDR1 SGHRS and CDR2 YFSETQ come from the germline V gene. This CDR3 comprises 14 residues. CDR3 bases: TGCGCCAGCAGCTTGGCGTGGGGGAACACTGAAGCTTTCTTT. This translates into CASSLAWGNTEAFF. The full variable domain, rest sourced from reference TRBV5-1 and TRBJ1-1, is KAGVTQTPRYLIKTRGQQVTLSCSPISGHRSVSWYQQTPGQGLQFLFEYFSETQRNKGNFPGRFSGRQFSNSRSEMNVSTLELGDSALYLCASSLAWGNTEAFFGQGTRLTVV.

J is TRBJ2-7 and V is TRBV7-2, with 7 nucleotides matching TRBD1. After removal of 4 bases from V and 2 bases from J, the junction contained 14 bases not matched to a gene. Germline V gene data show CDR1 as SGHTA and CDR2 as FQGNSA. The CDR3 length is 17 residues. CDR3 DNA: TGTGCCAGCAGCTCGTTCGGGACAGTCCAGGGCACCTACGAGCAGTACTTC. Encoded protein: CASSSFGTVQGTYEQYF.

This chain connects TRBV27 to TRBJ2-3; 11 bases agree with TRBD2. J lost 2 bases, V lost 4 bases, and 5 bases had no gene match. The CDR3 runs 16 residues. Germline lookup yields CDR1 MNHEY and CDR2 SMNVEV (reference sequence). The CDR3 DNA sequence: TGTGCCAGCAGTTACGGGACTAGCGGTAACACAGATACGCAGTATTTT. This sequence encodes CASSYGTSGNTDTQYF.